A single sample gave rise to the 17 T cell receptor beta chains below, sequenced in a study of blood T cell repertoires in COVID-19 (dated by TCRdb to the early 2020s). Receptor amplification or capture employed the immunoSEQ multiplex PCR assay. The source is immuneACCESS, and TCRdb retained only in-frame sequences with V and J called. Part of the clones is not carried over; for the studies checked, unresolved V genes explain less than half of this, and the remainder is unexplained. In all, the sample holds hundreds of thousands of clones, and approximately 90% of those were seen once. Roughly 1.2% of the sample lies in the top ten. The sequencing sample was made of PBMCs or T cells enriched from blood (not recorded which). Receptors were obtained from a man younger than 40 who had recovered from COVID-19.

The chain is built from TRBV5-1 and TRBJ2-1; 12 bases match TRBD2. The CDR3 spans 18 residues. Germline assignment: CDR1 SGHRS and CDR2 YFSETQ. J was trimmed by 0 bases and V by 3 bases; bases with no gene match: 7. CDR3 sequence: CASSSLTSGGLSYNEQFF. The DNA of the CDR3 is TGCGCCAGCAGCTCGTTGACTAGCGGGGGTCTCTCCTACAATGAGCAGTTCTTC.

V usage is TRBV13 and J usage is TRBJ2-7; D is perhaps TRBD2 (7 bases). The germline V gene has CDR1 PRHDT and CDR2 FYEKMQ (reference sequence). The CDR3 is 16 residues long. The germline V and J ends were trimmed by 4 bases and 6 bases, with 22 bases remaining between them. DNA for the CDR3: TGTGCCAGCAGCTCGGGGGGCAGTATCCTCTCCGGCGAGCAGTACTTC. Translated: CASSSGGSILSGEQYF.

This chain connects TRBV4-3 to TRBJ2-1, with 11 bases lining up with TRBD1. Germline trimming cut 4 bases from V and 5 bases from J; bases unmatched to any gene: 4. This CDR3 comprises 15 residues. Germline V CDR1 and CDR2: LGHNA, YSLEER. Here the CDR3 reads CASSLGQGAHNEQFF. CDR3 bases: TGCGCCAGCAGCCTAGGACAGGGGGCCCACAATGAGCAGTTCTTC.

The chain recombines TRBV6-5 with TRBJ2-7; 9 bases align to TRBD1. The ends lost 0 bases at V and 3 bases at J; junction bases unmatched: 6. The CDR3 loop spans 16 amino acids. Per the germline V gene, CDR1 is MNHEY and CDR2 is SVGAGI. In DNA form, the CDR3 reads TGTGCCAGCAGTTACTCGTACGGGACAGGGCACTACGAGCAGTACTTC. Translating it yields CASSYSYGTGHYEQYF.

The table lists this clone with a few counts. The rearrangement joins TRBV9 to TRBJ2-3; D ambiguous. V gave up 0 bases and J gave up 1 base, with 9 bases separating them. There are 15 residues in the CDR3. CDR1 is SGDLS, CDR2 YYNGEE, per germline. The CDR3 sequence: CASSVGGLGTDTQYF. The DNA of the CDR3 is TGTGCCAGCAGCGTAGGTGGGCTGGGCACAGATACGCAGTATTTT.

The rearrangement links TRBV28 to TRBJ2-3; 10 nucleotides match TRBD1. The germline V gene has CDR1 MDHEN and CDR2 SYDVKM. The junction had 8 bases not matched to a gene; V was cut back by 6 bases and J by 2 bases. The CDR3 contains 16 residues. Here the CDR3 DNA reads TGTGCCAGCAGGGCCCGGGACAGGGGATTCACAGATACGCAGTATTTT. It encodes CASRARDRGFTDTQYF. Full variable domain (missing parts from reference TRBV28 and TRBJ2-3): DVKVTQSSRYLVKRTGEKVFLECVQDMDHENMFWYRQDPGLGLRLIYFSYDVKMKEKGDIPEGYSVSREKKERFSLILESASTNQTSMYLCASRARDRGFTDTQYFGPGTRLTVL.

The chain combines TRBV5-4 with TRBJ1-2; 11 bases agree with TRBD1. CDR3 length: 15 residues. Trimming took 3 bases from V and 6 from J; bases not matched to a gene: 7. CDR1 and CDR2 from the germline V gene are SGHNT and YYREEE (reference sequence). The DNA of the CDR3 is TGTGCCAGCAGCTCACGGACAGGGGGCACGGATGGCTACACCTTC. It encodes CASSSRTGGTDGYTF.

The chain couples TRBV7-9 to TRBJ1-6; D ambiguous. The CDR3 is 14 residues long. Germline assignment: CDR1 SEHNR and CDR2 FQNEAQ (reference sequence). V gave up 6 bases and J gave up 8 bases, with 14 bases separating them. CDR3 bases: TGTGCCAGCAGGGGAGCTGGGAAGGATTCACCCCTCCACTTT. Translating gives CASRGAGKDSPLHF.

This clone has only a few counts. V is TRBV5-4 and J is TRBJ1-6; 9 nucleotides agree with TRBD1. Germline assignment: CDR1 SGHNT and CDR2 YYREEE (reference sequence). The junction had 6 bases not matched to a gene; V was cut back by 0 bases and J by 5 bases. CDR3 length equals 17 residues. Written as DNA, the CDR3 is TGTGCCAGCAGCTTGGGTTTGACAGGGGGACATAATTCACCCCTCCACTTT. It translates to CASSLGLTGGHNSPLHF.

V is TRBV19 and J is TRBJ2-1, with D tentatively TRBD1 (7 bases). The CDR3 is made up of 18 amino acids. Looked up from germline, CDR1 is LNHDA and CDR2 is SQIVND (reference sequence). Trimming took off 2 bases at V and 6 bases at J, with 23 bases between the two ends. CDR3 sequence reads: CASSITPRGTVNFNEQFF. In DNA, the CDR3 is TGTGCCAGTAGTATAACCCCTCGGGGGACAGTTAATTTCAATGAGCAGTTCTTC.

The J gene is TRBJ2-7, the V gene TRBV2; the match to TRBD1 covers 10 bases. The germline gives CDR1 SNHLY, CDR2 FYNNEI. J gave up 0 bases and V 9 bases, and 2 bases lay outside the gene matches. This CDR3 is 13 amino acids long. CDR3 amino acids: CARRDRGSYEQYF. The CDR3, as DNA: TGTGCCAGAAGGGACAGGGGCTCCTACGAGCAGTACTTC. The full variable domain, in which reference TRBV2 and TRBJ2-7 provide the parts outside the CDR3, is EPEVTQTPSHQVTQMGQEVILRCVPISNHLYFYWYRQILGQKVEFLVSFYNNEISEKSEIFDDQFSVERPDGSNFTLKIRSTKLEDSAMYFCARRDRGSYEQYFGPGTRLTVT.

The chain uses TRBV7-8 and TRBJ1-3, with a tentative D call TRBD1 (5 bases). The CDR3 contains 14 residues. Germline V gene sequence: CDR1 SGHVS, CDR2 FQNEAQ. Between the trimmed V and J ends, which lost 7 bases and 0 bases, there was a span of 10 bases. The CDR3 DNA reads as TGTGCCAGCACCCAGGGTCACTCTGGAAACACCATATATTTT. Its translation is CASTQGHSGNTIYF.

V is TRBV7-8 and J is TRBJ1-1; D is unclear. Germline V gene data show CDR1 as SGHVS and CDR2 as FQNEAQ. The CDR3 extends over 14 amino acids. V shed 5 bases and J shed 1 base, with 11 bases lying between them. The CDR3 loop is CASSPRTENTEAFF. In nucleotides, the CDR3 is TGTGCCAGCAGCCCGCGAACCGAGAACACTGAAGCTTTCTTT.

V is TRBV10-3 and J is TRBJ1-1; 9 bases are shared with TRBD1. Germline loops: CDR1 ENHRY, CDR2 SYGVKD. J gave up 1 base and V 6 bases, and 3 bases lay outside the gene matches. This CDR3 comprises 14 residues. CDR3 protein: CAIRGTGQNTEAFF. CDR3 in DNA: TGTGCCATCAGAGGGACAGGGCAGAACACTGAAGCTTTCTTT.

The gene calls are TRBV30 and TRBJ1-5; TRBD1 matches 9 bases. Germline V gives CDR1 GTSNPN, CDR2 SVGIG (reference sequence). J was trimmed by 1 base and V by 3 bases; bases with no gene match: 13. This CDR3 region has 18 residues. CDR3 DNA: TGTGCCTGGAGGGGACCGGGACAGGGTATCTTGAGCAATCAGCCCCAGCATTTT. Its translation: CAWRGPGQGILSNQPQHF.

The chain couples TRBV5-5 to TRBJ1-2, with a possible D match to TRBD1 (5 bases). This CDR3 has 14 residues. Trimming cost V 3 bases and J 5 bases, with 14 bases left between them. Germline CDR1 and CDR2: SGHKS and YYEKEE (reference sequence). CDR3 sequence reads: CASSSNGGAYGYTF. CDR3 sequence (DNA): TGTGCCAGCAGCTCCAACGGGGGTGCTTATGGCTACACCTTC. The full variable domain, completed using reference TRBV5-5 and TRBJ1-2, is DAGVTQSPTHLIKTRGQQVTLRCSPISGHKSVSWYQQVLGQGPQFIFQYYEKEERGRGNFPDRFSARQFPNYSSELNVNALLLGDSALYLCASSSNGGAYGYTFGSGTRLTVV.

The rearrangement links TRBV7-2 to TRBJ1-6; TRBD1 matches 7 bases. The V gene's germline CDR1 is SGHTA and CDR2 FQGNSA. V lost 5 bases and J lost 7; bases outside the gene matches: 8. This CDR3 contains 15 residues. CDR3 region: CASSADRDPNSPLHF. For the CDR3, the DNA is TGTGCCAGCAGCGCAGACAGGGACCCAAATTCACCCCTCCACTTT.